This TCR beta chain was sequenced for a study of blood T cells in healthy people across ages. Broader study findings: In older individuals, TCR beta diversity per million T cells was lower, falling roughly linearly with age.

Germline CDR1 reads SGHTA; CDR2 reads FQGNSA. Trimming cost V 2 bases and J 4 bases, with 12 bases left between them. CDR3 length: 15 residues. As for this clonotype: No antigen is known for it.

Together with a sample-barcoded 5' primer, a J-beta primer mix was included in a second PCR lasting roughly 6 to 12 cycles. TCRdb reprocessed the 5' RACE reads via MiXCR and lists one record per CDR3 protein. The sample includes fewer than 1,000,000 distinct CDR3 sequences, around 45% of them seen just once. The clonotype comes from a man older than 75 in good health. Sequencing was done on a sample of blood. V is TRBV7-2 and J is TRBJ2-1, with D possibly called TRBD1 or TRBD2 (6 bases each). CDR3 sequence reads: CASSLRGALYNEQFF. In DNA, the CDR3 is TGTGCCAGCAGCTTAAGGGGGGCTCTATACAATGAGCAGTTCTTC.